This TCR beta chain was sequenced for a study of CD8+CD57+ T cells in acquired aplastic anemia (dated by TCRdb to 2017 to 2018). For the study in its entirety: DNA extracted from sorted CD4+ and CD8+ cells had a mean of approximately 3 ug, with a range of roughly 0.18 to 27.4 ug.

Points the paper makes about the study in general: CD8+ Simpson's diversity did not differ significantly between patients and healthy controls (P=0.060). Although roughly 30 CD8+ CDR3 sequences were shared by patients and controls, these sequences appeared highly expressed in patients and within the immunodominant clones of patients.

This clonotype came up a few times. Its antigen is still unknown. No much larger clone is present one base from it, and per-base qualities are unavailable. In the study, sorted CD4+ and CD8+ blood T cells from patients with severe aplastic anemia and from healthy subjects underwent deep sequencing of TCR repertoires. Ficoll-Paque density gradient centrifugation was used to isolate peripheral blood mononuclear cells. Before DNA extraction, CD4+ and CD8+ T cells were sorted by FACS or by magnetic beads. Genomic DNA was used as template for profiling of TCR beta VDJ combinations and CDR3 sequences. TCR repertoire sequencing was run on an Illumina HiSeq 2000. Per the source publication's procedure: Repertoire assessment relied on Simpson's diversity index, CDR3 size and DJ length profiles, and TRBV/TRBJ rearrangement plots. The immunodominant clone was defined as the most abundant DNA sequence in deep sequencing data. CDR3 amino acid sequences were screened for sharing across subjects and were compared with published repertoires and the VDJdb database. The raw public data were reprocessed by TCRdb itself: fastp quality trimming at Q25, MiXCR clonotype calling, in-frame beta chains only. Each CDR3 protein gets just one entry, which takes the most common genes and DNA from the rows behind it. None of the V and J calls come from the authors' own analysis; TCRdb made them. The sample data list roughly 300,000 distinct CDR3 sequences, and roughly 50% of these were observed just once. Approximately 8% of the sample is in the top ten clones.

Including cysteine and phenylalanine, the CDR3 has 12 amino acids. Solely the CDR3 DNA is kept, with 36 bases framed from the first base. V gives up 4 bases and J gives up 4 bases, and the segment between their germline ends measures 7 bases. The germline V gene supplies CDR1 SNHLY and CDR2 FYNNEI. The sequenced material came from sorted CD4+, CD8+, or CD8+CD57+ T cells (not recorded which) from PBMCs. This receptor was identified in a human donor with severe aplastic anemia or a healthy control (not recorded which). The rearrangement combines TRBV2 with TRBJ1-2, with TRBD1 as a weak D call on 5 bases. The DNA sequence is as follows: TGTGCCAGCAGTGCAGGGCTCTATGGCTACACCTTC. Its translation reads: CASSAGLYGYTF.